One and the same sample provided the 26 T cell receptor beta chains below, sequenced in a study of CD8 T cells in ankylosing spondylitis. TCRdb used MiXCR to reprocess the 5' RACE reads, holding one entry per CDR3 protein. The table lists 340,000 or so distinct CDR3 sequences, roughly 14% of them singletons. The sample consisted of blood, either unsorted or a sorted T cell fraction (not recorded which). The receptors stem from a male donor with ankylosing spondylitis or in good health (not recorded which).

The chain has TRBV24-1 and TRBJ2-7; D is perhaps TRBD1 (6 bases). The V end was cut by 5 bases, the J end by 6 bases, with 22 bases between. Germline-derived CDR1 and CDR2 are KGHDR and SFDVKD. The CDR3 has 16 amino acids. The CDR3 nucleotides are TGTGCCACCAGTGGGGCAGGGACATTGACGGGAACCGAGCAGTACTTC. Residues: CATSGAGTLTGTEQYF.

The chain recombines TRBV19 with TRBJ2-6; TRBD1 might be the D (6 bases). Per the germline V gene, CDR1 is LNHDA and CDR2 is SQIVND (reference sequence). There are 18 residues in the CDR3. V was cut by 5 bases and J by 4 bases, with 21 bases left in between. DNA for the CDR3: TGTGCCAGTAGTCCTAGGGACATCGGGATGGTGGGGGCCAACGTCCTGACTTTC. Translating gives CASSPRDIGMVGANVLTF.

The rearrangement uses TRBV5-1 and TRBJ2-3, with a tentative D call TRBD1 (5 bases). Germline values: CDR1 SGHRS, CDR2 YFSETQ. With 2 bases removed from V and 1 base from J, the gap between germline ends came to 11 bases. The CDR3 consists of 15 residues. For the CDR3, the DNA is TGCGCCAGCAGCTTTCAGGGCAGCGGCACAGATACGCAGTATTTT. Protein sequence: CASSFQGSGTDTQYF.

The V and J genes are TRBV4-1 and TRBJ2-2, with 11 bases matching TRBD2. Trimming cost V 3 bases and J 0 bases; bases outside gene matches: 3. The CDR3 spans 17 residues. CDR1 and CDR2 (germline): MGHRA, YSYEKL. CDR3 coding DNA: TGCGCCAGCAGCCAGAGGGGACTAGCGGCGAACACCGGGGAGCTGTTTTTT. Its protein product is CASSQRGLAANTGELFF.

This chain joins TRBV20-1 and TRBJ2-7, with 7 positions matching TRBD2. Per germline, CDR1 DFQATT and CDR2 SNEGSKA (reference sequence). The V segment lost 4 bases and the J segment 4 bases; nucleotides outside the gene matches: 13. The CDR3 is 15 residues long. The chain's CDR3 is CSAKEGGSHTYEQYF. The CDR3 nucleotides are TGCAGTGCTAAGGAGGGCGGGAGCCACACGTACGAGCAGTACTTC.

This clonotype has just a few counts. The gene calls are TRBV5-1 and TRBJ2-2; D unclear. Germline V gene lookup returns CDR1 SGHRS and CDR2 YFSETQ. V lost 4 bases and J lost 1, with 11 bases in between. CDR3 length equals 15 residues. CDR3 DNA sequence: TGCGCCAGCAGCGGCAAACAGAAGAACACCGGGGAGCTGTTTTTT. The encoded protein is CASSGKQKNTGELFF.

The rearrangement links TRBV18 to TRBJ2-4; weak D call: TRBD1 (6 bases). Germline V gene sequence: CDR1 KGHSH, CDR2 LQKENI. The ends were cut back, 6 bases at V and 7 bases at J, with 19 bases in the middle. The CDR3 extends over 15 amino acids. DNA for the CDR3: TGTGCCAGCTCCCTCTTGGTGGGGGCGTGGAACATTCAGTACTTC. Translating it yields CASSLLVGAWNIQYF.

This chain connects TRBV5-1 to TRBJ1-2, with D possibly matching TRBD1 (5 bases). Germline CDR1 is SGHRS and CDR2 is YFSETQ. V was trimmed by 9 bases and J by 0 bases, leaving 15 bases between them. This CDR3 region has 14 residues. The CDR3 region is CATREGLANYGYTF. The CDR3 DNA reads as TGCGCCACCAGGGAGGGACTTGCTAACTATGGCTACACCTTC. The variable domain in full, with the rest retrieved from reference TRBV5-1 and TRBJ1-2, is KAGVTQTPRYLIKTRGQQVTLSCSPISGHRSVSWYQQTPGQGLQFLFEYFSETQRNKGNFPGRFSGRQFSNSRSEMNVSTLELGDSALYLCATREGLANYGYTFGSGTRLTVV.

This chain links TRBV4-1 with TRBJ2-3; D might be TRBD1 (7 bases). The germline V and J ends were trimmed by 0 bases and 2 bases, with 12 bases remaining between them. The CDR3 consists of 16 residues. Looked up from germline, CDR1 is MGHRA and CDR2 is YSYEKL. CDR3: CASSQEGGTDTDTQYF. In DNA form, the CDR3 reads TGCGCCAGCAGCCAAGAAGGGGGGACAGACACAGATACGCAGTATTTT.

The gene calls are TRBV6-1 and TRBJ2-3; 8 nucleotides line up with TRBD2. The germline V gene encodes CDR1 MNHNS and CDR2 SASEGT. The CDR3 sequence is 16 residues long. V shed 11 bases, J shed 8 bases, and the junction held 21 bases outside the gene matches. As DNA, the CDR3 is TGTGCCTACAACGCCGGGACTAGTGGGTCTGGGGTTACGCAGTATTTT. Its protein product is CAYNAGTSGSGVTQYF.

This clonotype was counted a few times. This CDR3 reads CASSFGQGHAGNTIYF. DNA for the CDR3: TGTGCCAGCAGTTTTGGACAGGGGCACGCTGGAAACACCATATATTTT. The chain uses TRBV12-3 or TRBV12-4 and TRBJ1-3, with 9 bases fitting TRBD1. CDR3 length: 16 amino acids. The V gene end was trimmed by 3 bases and the J gene end by 2 bases; junction bases not matched to a gene: 5.

This clonotype was observed a few times. V and J are TRBV15 and TRBJ2-3, with 9 bases that match TRBD1. This CDR3 is built from 15 residues. J was trimmed by 1 base and V by 1 base; bases with no gene match: 0. Looked up from germline, CDR1 is LNHNV and CDR2 is YYDKDF (reference sequence). The CDR3 bases are TGTGCCACCAGCAGAGGGGACAGGGGCACAGATACGCAGTATTTT. It specifies CATSRGDRGTDTQYF.

The chain is built from TRBV5-6 and TRBJ1-5; 8 bases line up with TRBD1. The V segment lost 3 bases and the J segment 0 bases; nucleotides outside the gene matches: 5. The CDR3 consists of 16 residues. Germline V gene sequence: CDR1 SGHDT, CDR2 YYEEEE. The CDR3 reads CASSSDRDNSNQPQHF. As DNA, the CDR3 is TGTGCCAGCAGCTCGGACAGGGATAATAGCAATCAGCCCCAGCATTTT. Complete variable domain (other parts from reference TRBV5-6 and TRBJ1-5): DAGVTQSPTHLIKTRGQQVTLRCSPKSGHDTVSWYQQALGQGPQFIFQYYEEEERQRGNFPDRFSGHQFPNYSSELNVNALLLGDSALYLCASSSDRDNSNQPQHFGDGTRLSIL.

This clonotype was counted between two and nine times. The chain combines TRBV20-1 with TRBJ2-7, with D unresolved. The germline gives CDR1 DFQATT, CDR2 SNEGSKA (reference sequence). The CDR3 runs 12 residues. Deletions cut 4 bases from V and 3 bases from J, with 10 bases between. CDR3 coding DNA: TGCAGTGCTACCCGGAAAAACTACGAGCAGTACTTC. Amino acids: CSATRKNYEQYF.

The chain uses TRBV6-1 and TRBJ1-6, with 10 bases that match TRBD1. The CDR3 spans 18 residues. The ends lost 5 bases at V and 13 bases at J; junction bases unmatched: 20. The V gene's germline CDR1 is MNHNS and CDR2 SASEGT. CDR3 nucleotide sequence: TGTGCCAGCAGTACCCTCGTTATCGCGGGGACAGGGGAATGGCCCCTCCACTTT. Translation gives CASSTLVIAGTGEWPLHF.

The chain has TRBV7-2 and TRBJ2-7, with 7 positions matching TRBD2. The CDR3 is made up of 14 amino acids. Germline V gives CDR1 SGHTA, CDR2 FQGNSA. V lost 2 bases and J lost 0; bases outside the gene matches: 1. Here the CDR3 reads CASSLLAASYEQYF. For the CDR3, the DNA is TGTGCCAGCAGCTTACTAGCGGCCTCCTACGAGCAGTACTTC.

V is TRBV7-9 and J is TRBJ2-4; D is uncertain. Germline CDR1 is SEHNR and CDR2 is FQNEAQ (reference sequence). The CDR3 length is 14 residues. V was clipped by 2 bases and J by 2 bases, with 7 bases between them. The CDR3 DNA reads TGTGCCAGCAGCTTATCTCTATCCAAAAACATTCAGTACTTC. Translated, it gives CASSLSLSKNIQYF.

The CDR3 bases are TGCGCCAGCAGCCCCCCGGGGACCAGCACTGAAGCTTTCTTT. It specifies CASSPPGTSTEAFF. V usage is TRBV5-1 and J usage is TRBJ1-1, with D possibly being TRBD1 (5 bases). CDR1 and CDR2 from the germline V gene are SGHRS and YFSETQ. Trimming stripped 4 bases from V and 4 bases from J, with 14 bases between. This CDR3 region has 14 residues.

This clonotype was picked up a small number of times. This sequence joins TRBV20-1 and TRBJ1-1; D is perhaps TRBD1 (6 bases). The CDR3 consists of 15 residues. V lost 6 bases to trimming and J lost 1 base, with 18 bases between them. The germline gives CDR1 DFQATT, CDR2 SNEGSKA (reference sequence). The CDR3 DNA reads as TGCAGTGCCCCCGAGGGGGGGCGGCCGAACACTGAAGCTTTCTTT. Its translation: CSAPEGGRPNTEAFF.

The J gene is TRBJ1-2, the V gene TRBV7-2; unclear D gene. Deletions cut 0 bases from V and 8 bases from J, with 19 bases between. Germline loops: CDR1 SGHTA, CDR2 FQGNSA. The CDR3 covers 16 residues. DNA for the CDR3: TGTGCCAGCAGCTTAGCTATGGCGGGTGGGCTGCGGGGCTACACCTTC. It specifies CASSLAMAGGLRGYTF. Together with reference TRBV7-2 and TRBJ1-2, the CDR3 gives the full variable domain: GAGVSQSPSNKVTEKGKDVELRCDPISGHTALYWYRQSLGQGLEFLIYFQGNSAPDKSGLPSDRFSAERTGGSVSTLTIQRTQQEDSAVYLCASSLAMAGGLRGYTFGSGTRLTVV.

The genes are TRBV5-5 and TRBJ1-2; 7 bases map to TRBD1. Germline loops: CDR1 SGHKS, CDR2 YYEKEE (reference sequence). After removal of 1 base from V and 4 bases from J, the junction contained 4 bases not matched to a gene. This CDR3 has 14 amino acids. The CDR3, as DNA: TGTGCCAGCAGCTTGACAGGGGTTGCCTATGGCTACACCTTC. Translated: CASSLTGVAYGYTF.

This chain uses TRBV7-9 with TRBJ2-3, with no clear D. The V and J ends lost 5 bases and 1 base respectively, with 13 bases between them. This CDR3 contains 15 residues. The germline gives CDR1 SEHNR, CDR2 FQNEAQ (reference sequence). CDR3 in DNA: TGTGCCAGCAGCGGCGGTGGGATTCGCACAGATACGCAGTATTTT. Translating it yields CASSGGGIRTDTQYF.

The chain links TRBV2 to TRBJ1-5; D might be TRBD1 (5 bases). CDR3 length: 18 amino acids. Germline lookup yields CDR1 SNHLY and CDR2 FYNNEI. Deletions cut 3 bases from V and 7 bases from J, with 25 bases between. This CDR3 reads CASSDGGYQSRRGQPQHF. As DNA, the CDR3 is TGTGCCAGCAGTGACGGGGGGTATCAAAGCAGGCGGGGCCAGCCCCAGCATTTT.

CDR3 protein: CATEGGRAGNEQFF. DNA for the CDR3: TGTGCCACCGAAGGCGGGAGGGCCGGTAATGAGCAGTTCTTC. The chain joins TRBV24-1 to TRBJ2-1, with 9 bases lining up with TRBD2. Germline assignment: CDR1 KGHDR and CDR2 SFDVKD. V lost 9 bases to trimming and J lost 7 bases; unmatched junction nucleotides: 9. The CDR3 has 14 residues.

This sequence joins TRBV4-1 and TRBJ2-7; D not resolved. Deletions cut 1 base from V and 3 bases from J, with 16 bases between. CDR3 length: 16 amino acids. Germline CDR1 and CDR2: MGHRA and YSYEKL. In DNA, the CDR3 is TGCGCCAGCAGCCAAGGAAACGGAAAGACATACTACGAGCAGTACTTC. Encoded protein: CASSQGNGKTYYEQYF.

This clonotype was found many times. The chain couples TRBV5-1 to TRBJ2-2; unclear D gene. This CDR3 has 13 residues. The germline CDR1 and CDR2 sequences are SGHRS and YFSETQ. With 2 bases removed from V and 6 bases from J, the gap between germline ends came to 8 bases. The CDR3 sequence is CASSLDGPGELFF. CDR3 coding DNA: TGCGCCAGCAGCTTAGACGGGCCCGGGGAGCTGTTTTTT.